A single sample gave rise to the 12 T cell receptor beta chains below, sequenced in a study of blood T cell repertoires in COVID-19. Clones were sequenced by immunoSEQ multiplex PCR, and TCRdb holds only the in-frame ones, with some missing. The table records about 180,000 clones, roughly 77% of them present only once. Sequencing was carried out using peripheral blood. Receptors were obtained from a man aged 70-80 years with active or convalescent COVID-19.

This clone was observed a single time. The chain carries TRBV30 and TRBJ2-7; possibly TRBD1 for D (6 bases). The germline V gene encodes CDR1 GTSNPN and CDR2 SVGIG (reference sequence). Trimming shortened V by 2 bases and J by 0 bases, and 14 bases separated the two germline ends. The CDR3 is made up of 15 amino acids. The CDR3 spells CAWSYRVIISYEQYF. The CDR3 DNA reads as TGTGCCTGGAGTTACAGGGTTATCATCTCCTACGAGCAGTACTTC.

In this sample, this clone turned up once. This rearrangement joins TRBV6-5 to TRBJ1-1, with 7 bases matching TRBD1. Trimming took 5 bases from V and 5 from J; bases not matched to a gene: 2. The CDR3 contains 12 residues. Germline V gene lookup returns CDR1 MNHEY and CDR2 SVGAGI. CDR3 protein: CASSKDRTEAFF. CDR3 nucleotides: TGTGCCAGCAGTAAGGACAGGACTGAAGCTTTCTTT.

Worth noting for this clone: This CDR3 is also generated by other DNA sequences in the sample. The CDR3 DNA is TGTGCCAGCAGCCAAGTTTACTCCTATGGCTACACCTTC. The encoded protein is CASSQVYSYGYTF. The rearrangement joins TRBV14 to TRBJ1-2; D remains unclear. Trimming removed 1 base at V and 4 bases at J, with 7 bases between. The germline gives CDR1 SGHDN, CDR2 FVKESK. This CDR3 has 13 amino acids. The full variable domain, with the rest looked up from reference TRBV14 and TRBJ1-2, is EAGVTQFPSHSVIEKGQTVTLRCDPISGHDNLYWYRRVMGKEIKFLLHFVKESKQDESGMPNNRFLAERTGGTYSTLKVQPAELEDSGVYFCASSQVYSYGYTFGSGTRLTVV.

J is TRBJ2-5 and V is TRBV30; D possibly corresponds to TRBD1 (6 bases). The germline V gene has CDR1 GTSNPN and CDR2 SVGIG (reference sequence). Trimming left V 8 bases short and J 3 bases short, with 19 bases between. This CDR3 has 14 amino acids. This chain's CDR3 is CARQQGLREETQYF. The CDR3 DNA reads as TGTGCCAGACAACAGGGTCTTCGAGAAGAGACCCAGTACTTC. Using reference TRBV30 and TRBJ2-5 for the parts outside the CDR3, the full variable domain is SQTIHQWPATLVQPVGSPLSLECTVEGTSNPNLYWYRQAAGRGLQLLFYSVGIGQISSEVPQNLSASRPQDRQFILSSKKLLLSDSGFYLCARQQGLREETQYFGPGTRLLVL.

This chain connects TRBV21-1 to TRBJ1-5; TRBD1 is the table's D call, not checked against the DNA. TRBV21-1 is shown as a pseudogene. This CDR3 has 17 residues. For the CDR3, the DNA is TGTGCCAGCAGCAAAGAGGCAGGGGCCGATAGCAATCAGCCCCAGCATTTT. Its translation is CASSKEAGADSNQPQHF.

V gene TRBV10-2 combines with J gene TRBJ1-6; possible D gene TRBD1, 6 bases. Germline V lookup: CDR1 WSHSY, CDR2 SAAADI. CDR3 size: 15 residues. Trimming took off 4 bases at V and 5 bases at J, with 12 bases between the two ends. CDR3 sequence (DNA): TGCGCCAGCAGTGTCTCGACAGGAAATAATTCACCCCTCCACTTT. Residues: CASSVSTGNNSPLHF.

This chain connects TRBV9 to TRBJ1-3; D is perhaps TRBD1 (6 bases). The V gene lost 3 bases and the J gene lost 1 base, with 11 bases spanning the gap. This CDR3 spans 15 amino acids. Germline-derived CDR1 and CDR2 are SGDLS and YYNGEE. In DNA, the CDR3 is TGTGCCAGCAGCGCACAGGGTGTTTCTGGAAACACCATATATTTT. This sequence encodes CASSAQGVSGNTIYF.

The V gene is TRBV18, the J gene TRBJ2-7; tentative D call: TRBD2 (5 bases). Trimming removed 1 base at V and 0 bases at J, with 7 bases between. The CDR3 is 14 amino acids. Germline V CDR1 and CDR2: KGHSH, LQKENI. CDR3 in amino acids: CASSPQLDSYEQYF. The CDR3 nucleotides read TGTGCCAGCTCACCACAACTAGACTCCTACGAGCAGTACTTC. The entire variable domain, with the rest obtained from reference TRBV18 and TRBJ2-7, is as follows: NAGVMQNPRHLVRRRGQEARLRCSPMKGHSHVYWYRQLPEEGLKFMVYLQKENIIDESGMPKERFSAEFPKEGPSILRIQQVVRGDSAAYFCASSPQLDSYEQYFGPGTRLTVT.

The gene calls are TRBV28 and TRBJ1-1; 10 bases align to TRBD1. Germline assignment: CDR1 MDHEN and CDR2 SYDVKM. The trim removed 7 bases at V and 4 bases at J, leaving 12 bases unmatched. CDR3 size: 16 residues. CDR3 sequence reads: CASNKAGTGVSTEAFF. DNA of the CDR3: TGTGCCAGCAATAAAGCCGGGACAGGGGTTAGCACTGAAGCTTTCTTT.

The chain carries TRBV5-1 and TRBJ2-7; 7 nucleotides align to TRBD2. J was trimmed by 6 bases and V by 3 bases; bases with no gene match: 6. The germline V gene has CDR1 SGHRS and CDR2 YFSETQ. There are 13 residues in the CDR3. The CDR3, as DNA: TGCGCCAGCAGCTGGAGCCCGGGGGGCGAGCAGTACTTC. Translated: CASSWSPGGEQYF.

J is TRBJ2-6 and V is TRBV13, with a possible D match to TRBD1 (6 bases). The CDR3 is made up of 19 amino acids. Germline V CDR1 and CDR2: PRHDT, FYEKMQ (reference sequence). The V end was cut by 5 bases, the J end by 2 bases, with 22 bases between. The CDR3 spells CASSPTARGAEAGANVLTF. The CDR3 region has the DNA TGTGCCAGCAGCCCAACCGCCAGGGGCGCTGAGGCTGGGGCCAACGTCCTGACTTTC.

The J gene is TRBJ2-1, the V gene TRBV6-5; 13 bases agree with TRBD2. Trimming at V came to 6 bases and at J to 7 bases, leaving 6 bases not matched to a gene. Germline CDR1 is MNHEY and CDR2 is SVGAGI. There are 15 residues in the CDR3. CDR3 bases: TGTGCCAGCAGACCTACTAGCGGGGGGGCGAATGAGCAGTTCTTC. Protein sequence: CASRPTSGGANEQFF.